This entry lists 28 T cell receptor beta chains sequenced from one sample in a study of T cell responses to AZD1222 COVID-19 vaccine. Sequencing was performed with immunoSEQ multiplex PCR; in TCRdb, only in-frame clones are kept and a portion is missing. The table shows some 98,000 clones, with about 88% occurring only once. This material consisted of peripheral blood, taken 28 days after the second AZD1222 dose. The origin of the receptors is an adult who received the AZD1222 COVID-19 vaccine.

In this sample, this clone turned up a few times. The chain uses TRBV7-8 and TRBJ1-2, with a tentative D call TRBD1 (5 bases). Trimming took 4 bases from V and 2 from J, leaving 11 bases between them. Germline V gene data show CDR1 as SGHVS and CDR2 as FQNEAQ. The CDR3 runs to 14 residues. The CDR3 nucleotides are TGTGCCAGCAGCTCCTCGGGGGAGAACTATGGCTACACCTTC. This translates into CASSSSGENYGYTF.

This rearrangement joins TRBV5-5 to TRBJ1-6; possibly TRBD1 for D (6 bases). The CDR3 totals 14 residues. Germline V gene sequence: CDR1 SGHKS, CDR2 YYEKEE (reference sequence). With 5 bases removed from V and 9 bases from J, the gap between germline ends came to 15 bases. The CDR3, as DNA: TGTGCCAGCAGACAAACAGGGTTGGCTTCACCCCTCCACTTT. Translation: CASRQTGLASPLHF.

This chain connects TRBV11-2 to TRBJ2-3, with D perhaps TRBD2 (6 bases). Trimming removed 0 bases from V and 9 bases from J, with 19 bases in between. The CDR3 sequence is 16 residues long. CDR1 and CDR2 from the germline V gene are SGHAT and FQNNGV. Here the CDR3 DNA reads TGTGCCAGCAGCTTAGAATGGGCCCGCCCGGAGGGGACGCAGTATTTT. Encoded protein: CASSLEWARPEGTQYF.

In DNA, the CDR3 is TGTGCCAGCTCACCTATCCCAGAGACCCAGTACTTC. This gives the protein CASSPIPETQYF. V and J are TRBV18 and TRBJ2-5; D is undetermined. Trimming took off 3 bases at V and 4 bases at J, with 6 bases between the two ends. CDR1 is KGHSH and CDR2 is LQKENI in the germline V gene. The CDR3 is 12 amino acids.

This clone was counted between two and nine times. CDR3 sequence (DNA): TGTGCCAGCAGGACAGGCCCCAGCGCCTCCTACGAGCAGTACTTC. Amino acids: CASRTGPSASYEQYF. V gene TRBV6-5 combines with J gene TRBJ2-7; a weak D match, TRBD1 (6 bases). Germline V gene data show CDR1 as MNHEY and CDR2 as SVGAGI. V was clipped by 6 bases and J by 0 bases, with 15 bases between them. The CDR3 length is 15 residues.

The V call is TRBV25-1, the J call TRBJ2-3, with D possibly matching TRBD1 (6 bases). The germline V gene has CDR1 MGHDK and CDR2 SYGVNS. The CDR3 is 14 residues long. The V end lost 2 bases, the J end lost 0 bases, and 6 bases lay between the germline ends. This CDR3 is CASSEGQSTDTQYF. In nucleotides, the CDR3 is TGTGCCAGCAGTGAAGGACAGAGCACAGATACGCAGTATTTT.

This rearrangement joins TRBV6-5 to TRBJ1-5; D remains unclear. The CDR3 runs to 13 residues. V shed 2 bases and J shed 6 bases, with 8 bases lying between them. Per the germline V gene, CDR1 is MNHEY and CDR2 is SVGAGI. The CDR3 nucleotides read TGTGCCAGCAGTTACGGCGAGGGTCAGCCCCAGCATTTT. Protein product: CASSYGEGQPQHF.

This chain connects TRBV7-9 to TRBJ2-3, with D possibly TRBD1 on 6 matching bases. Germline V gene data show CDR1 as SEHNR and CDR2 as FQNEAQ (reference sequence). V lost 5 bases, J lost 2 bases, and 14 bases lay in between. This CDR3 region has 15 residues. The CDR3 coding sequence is TGTGCCAGCAGCACTCCACAGGGATTCACAGATACGCAGTATTTT. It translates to CASSTPQGFTDTQYF. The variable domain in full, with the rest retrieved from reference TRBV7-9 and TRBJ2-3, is DTGVSQNPRHKITKRGQNVTFRCDPISEHNRLYWYRQTLGQGPEFLTYFQNEAQLEKSRLLSDRFSAERPKGSFSTLEIQRTEQGDSAMYLCASSTPQGFTDTQYFGPGTRLTVL.

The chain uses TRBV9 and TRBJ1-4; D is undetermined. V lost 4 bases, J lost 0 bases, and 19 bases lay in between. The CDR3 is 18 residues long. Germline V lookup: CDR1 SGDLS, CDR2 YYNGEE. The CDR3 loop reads CASSSADLSLSTNEKLFF. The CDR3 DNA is TGTGCCAGCAGCTCCGCCGACCTTTCCCTCTCAACTAATGAAAAACTGTTTTTT. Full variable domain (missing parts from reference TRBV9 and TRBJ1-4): DSGVTQTPKHLITATGQRVTLRCSPRSGDLSVYWYQQSLDQGLQFLIQYYNGEERAKGNILERFSAQQFPDLHSELNLSSLELGDSALYFCASSSADLSLSTNEKLFFGSGTQLSVL.

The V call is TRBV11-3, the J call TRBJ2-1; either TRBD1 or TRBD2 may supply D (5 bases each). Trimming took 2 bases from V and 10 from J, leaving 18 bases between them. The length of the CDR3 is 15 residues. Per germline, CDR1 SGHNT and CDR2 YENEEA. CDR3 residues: CASSLNARGPAEQFF. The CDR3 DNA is TGTGCCAGCAGCTTAAATGCTCGGGGACCGGCCGAGCAGTTCTTC.

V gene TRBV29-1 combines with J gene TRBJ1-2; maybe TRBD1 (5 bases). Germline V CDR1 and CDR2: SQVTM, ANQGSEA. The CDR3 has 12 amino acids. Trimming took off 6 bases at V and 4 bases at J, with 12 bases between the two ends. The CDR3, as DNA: TGCAGCGTGTGGGGGTCTGGCTATGGCTACACCTTC. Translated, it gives CSVWGSGYGYTF.

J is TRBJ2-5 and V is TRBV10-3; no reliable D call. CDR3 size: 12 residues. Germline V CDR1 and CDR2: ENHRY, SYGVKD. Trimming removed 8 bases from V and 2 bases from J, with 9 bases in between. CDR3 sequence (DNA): TGTGCCATCGGTGGGAATCAAGAGACCCAGTACTTC. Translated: CAIGGNQETQYF.

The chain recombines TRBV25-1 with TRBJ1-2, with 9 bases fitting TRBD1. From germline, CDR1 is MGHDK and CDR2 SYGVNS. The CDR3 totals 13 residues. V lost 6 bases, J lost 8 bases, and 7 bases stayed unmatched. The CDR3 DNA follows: TGTGCCAGCAGGTCACAGGGGGCGCGAGGCTACACCTTC. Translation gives CASRSQGARGYTF.

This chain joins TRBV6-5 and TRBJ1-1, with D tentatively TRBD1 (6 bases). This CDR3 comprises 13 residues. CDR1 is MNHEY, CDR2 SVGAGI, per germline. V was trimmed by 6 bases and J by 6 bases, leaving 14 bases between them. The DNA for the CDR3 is TGTGCCAGCAGCCTCCACGAGGGGGCTGAAGCTTTCTTT. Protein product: CASSLHEGAEAFF.

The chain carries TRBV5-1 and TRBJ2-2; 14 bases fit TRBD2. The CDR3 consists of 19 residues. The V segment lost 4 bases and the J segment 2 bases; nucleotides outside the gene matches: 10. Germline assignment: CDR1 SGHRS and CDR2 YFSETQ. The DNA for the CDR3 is TGCGCCAGCAGCAAGTGGGGACTAGCGGGAGTTGTCAACACCGGGGAGCTGTTTTTT. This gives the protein CASSKWGLAGVVNTGELFF.

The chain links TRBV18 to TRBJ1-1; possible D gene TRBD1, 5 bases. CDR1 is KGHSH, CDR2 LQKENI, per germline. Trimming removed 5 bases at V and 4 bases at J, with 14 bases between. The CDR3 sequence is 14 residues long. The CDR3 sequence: CASSSGEGATEAFF. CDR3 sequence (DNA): TGTGCCAGCTCATCCGGAGAAGGGGCCACTGAAGCTTTCTTT. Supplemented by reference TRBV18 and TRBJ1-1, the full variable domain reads NAGVMQNPRHLVRRRGQEARLRCSPMKGHSHVYWYRQLPEEGLKFMVYLQKENIIDESGMPKERFSAEFPKEGPSILRIQQVVRGDSAAYFCASSSGEGATEAFFGQGTRLTVV.

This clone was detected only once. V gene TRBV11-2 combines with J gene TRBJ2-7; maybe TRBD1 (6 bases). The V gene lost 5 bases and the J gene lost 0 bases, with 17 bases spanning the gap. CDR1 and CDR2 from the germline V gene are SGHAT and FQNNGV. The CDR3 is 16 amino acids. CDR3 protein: CASSPRDTGVSYEQYF. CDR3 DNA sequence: TGTGCCAGCAGCCCCCGGGACACCGGGGTCTCCTACGAGCAGTACTTC.

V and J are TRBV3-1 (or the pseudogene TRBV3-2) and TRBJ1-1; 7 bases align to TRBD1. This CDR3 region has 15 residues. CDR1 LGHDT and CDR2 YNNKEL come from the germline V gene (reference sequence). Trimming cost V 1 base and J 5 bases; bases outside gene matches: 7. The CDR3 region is CASSQGAGGETEAFF. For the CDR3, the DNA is TGTGCCAGCAGCCAAGGGGCAGGGGGGGAGACTGAAGCTTTCTTT.

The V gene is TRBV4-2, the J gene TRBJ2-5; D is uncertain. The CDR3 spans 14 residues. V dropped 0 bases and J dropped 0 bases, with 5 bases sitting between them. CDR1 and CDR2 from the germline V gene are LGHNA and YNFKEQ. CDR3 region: CASSQEGYQETQYF. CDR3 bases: TGTGCCAGCAGCCAAGAAGGCTACCAAGAGACCCAGTACTTC.

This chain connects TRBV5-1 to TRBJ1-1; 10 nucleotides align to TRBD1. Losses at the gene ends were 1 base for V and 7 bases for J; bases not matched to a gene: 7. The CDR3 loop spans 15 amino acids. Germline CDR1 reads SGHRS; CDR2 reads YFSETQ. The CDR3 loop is CASSLTSGTGVEAFF. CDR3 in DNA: TGCGCCAGCAGCTTGACTTCCGGGACAGGGGTTGAAGCTTTCTTT.

CDR3 region: CASSQGSWGGYTF. In nucleotides, the CDR3 is TGCGCCAGCAGCCAAGGGAGTTGGGGAGGCTACACCTTC. This chain connects TRBV4-1 to TRBJ1-2; no definite D call. This CDR3 contains 13 residues. The V end was cut by 1 base, the J end by 8 bases, with 11 bases between. CDR1 is MGHRA and CDR2 is YSYEKL in the germline V gene.

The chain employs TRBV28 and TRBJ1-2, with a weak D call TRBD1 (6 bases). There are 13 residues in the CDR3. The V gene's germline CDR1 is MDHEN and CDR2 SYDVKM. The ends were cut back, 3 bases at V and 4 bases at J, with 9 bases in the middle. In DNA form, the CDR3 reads TGTGCCAGCAGTTTGGGGGGCCGCTATGGCTACACCTTC. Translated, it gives CASSLGGRYGYTF.

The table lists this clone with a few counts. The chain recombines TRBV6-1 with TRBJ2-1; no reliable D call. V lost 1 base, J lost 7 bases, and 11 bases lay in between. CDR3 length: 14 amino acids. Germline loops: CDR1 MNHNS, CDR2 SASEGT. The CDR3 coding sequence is TGTGCCAGCAGTGAAGTTGCCTACGGAAATGAGCAGTTCTTC. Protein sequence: CASSEVAYGNEQFF.

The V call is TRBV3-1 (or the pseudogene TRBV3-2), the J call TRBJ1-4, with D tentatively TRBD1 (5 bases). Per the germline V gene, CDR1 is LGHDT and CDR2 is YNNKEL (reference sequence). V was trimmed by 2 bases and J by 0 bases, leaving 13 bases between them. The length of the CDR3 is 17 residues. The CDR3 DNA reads TGTGCCAGCAGCCAATTTACTGGGACTGCAACTAATGAAAAACTGTTTTTT. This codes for CASSQFTGTATNEKLFF.

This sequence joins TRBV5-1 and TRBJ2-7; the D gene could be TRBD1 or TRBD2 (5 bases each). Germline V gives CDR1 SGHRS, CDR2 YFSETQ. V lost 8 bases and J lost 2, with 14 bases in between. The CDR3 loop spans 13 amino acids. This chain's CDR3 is CASQGKGAYEQYF. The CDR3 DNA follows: TGCGCCAGTCAGGGAAAGGGAGCCTACGAGCAGTACTTC.

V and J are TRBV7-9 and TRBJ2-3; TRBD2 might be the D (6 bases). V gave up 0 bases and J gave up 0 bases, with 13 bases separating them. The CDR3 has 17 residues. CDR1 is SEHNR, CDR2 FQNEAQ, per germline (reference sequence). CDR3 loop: CASSLARGGSSTDTQYF. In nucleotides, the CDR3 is TGTGCCAGCAGCTTAGCGCGGGGCGGCTCTAGCACAGATACGCAGTATTTT.

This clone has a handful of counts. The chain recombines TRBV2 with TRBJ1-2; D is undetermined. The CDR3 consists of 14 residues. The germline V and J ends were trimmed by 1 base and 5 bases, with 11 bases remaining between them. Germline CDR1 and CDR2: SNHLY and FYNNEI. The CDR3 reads CASSEVSGGYGYTF. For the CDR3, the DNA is TGTGCCAGCAGTGAAGTGAGCGGCGGGTATGGCTACACCTTC.

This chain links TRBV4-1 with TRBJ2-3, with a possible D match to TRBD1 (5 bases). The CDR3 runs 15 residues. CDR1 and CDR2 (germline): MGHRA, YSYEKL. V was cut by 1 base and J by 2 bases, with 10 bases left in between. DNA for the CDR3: TGCGCCAGCAGCCAAGTTACAGGCTACACAGATACGCAGTATTTT. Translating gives CASSQVTGYTDTQYF.